This T cell receptor (beta chain) emerged from a study of STAT5B mutations in CD4+ large granular lymphocyte leukemia. TCRdb's table, derived via immunoSEQ multiplex PCR, lists solely in-frame clones and lacks some. The sample has 30,000 to 40,000 clones, less than 85% seen once. This TCR came from a human donor in good health. Sequences were obtained from CD4+ T cells from blood buffy coats.

The CDR3 nucleotides read TGTGCCAGCAGTTTAGGGACAGGGGGTTCCTACGAGCAGTACTTC. Amino acids: CASSLGTGGSYEQYF. The chain recombines TRBV27 with TRBJ2-7; 11 bases map to TRBD1. Germline V lookup: CDR1 MNHEY, CDR2 SMNVEV (reference sequence). This CDR3 has 15 amino acids. J lost 1 base, V lost 2 bases, and 1 base had no gene match.